The T cell receptor beta chain described here comes from a study of OX40 agonist ivuxolimab in advanced cancers. Enrollment shut out patients with autoimmune disease history or systemic immunosuppression. The sampling schedule covered blood at baseline, cycle 4 day 1, and cycle 7 day 1. This clone has a handful of counts. From germline, CDR1 is MRHNA and CDR2 SNTAGT. The CDR3 runs 13 residues. V shed 2 bases and J shed 7 bases, with 8 bases lying between them. Sequenced by immunoSEQ multiplex PCR; TCRdb stores in-frame clones only, minus some. The sample carries approximately 60,000 clones, more than 70% recorded once.

The source of this sequence is an adult with an advanced solid tumor such as melanoma, head and neck, liver or kidney cancer. Sequencing was performed on CD4+ or CD8+ T cells sorted from blood, taken in a trial of the OX40 agonist ivuxolimab. The chain employs TRBV6-4 and TRBJ1-4, with no clear D. The CDR3 reads CASSDIAREKLFF. The CDR3 coding sequence is TGTGCCAGCAGTGACATCGCGCGTGAAAAACTGTTTTTT.